This TCR beta chain was captured in a study of T cells in women clearing cervical HPV infection. All donors had a single incident cervical HPV16 infection, not prevalent. HPV was found by MY09/MY11 PCR and dot-blot genotyping. Study-wide findings and caveats: Richness plus V gene abundances separated cases from controls with AUC about 0.83.

Generated by immunoSEQ multiplex PCR, the TCRdb table keeps only in-frame clones and is missing some. The record lists around 9,200 clones, of which the ten most abundant hold around 8.2%. Remarks on this clone: Its antigen is still unknown.

Sequenced sample: blood buffy coat. The receptor was isolated from a woman aged 18-70 years with a cervical HPV16 infection that either progressed to CIN3+ or cleared (not recorded which).

Partial CDR3 DNA: TGTGCCAGTAGTATCACCGGGACAGGCTCCTACGAG. This gives the protein CASSITGTGSYE. The CDR3, in full, reads CASSITGTGSYEQYF. The chain uses TRBV19 and TRBJ2-7; 8 bases agree with TRBD1. The missing CDR3 end, 3 residues past where the read stops, is filled in from the germline J gene. There are 15 residues in the CDR3. The V and J ends lost 3 bases and 0 bases, in that order; junction bases with no gene match: 4. CDR1 LNHDA and CDR2 SQIVND come from the germline V gene (reference sequence).